The present T cell receptor beta chain was sequenced within a study of blood T cells in healthy people across ages. Study overall: Per two T cells, about one barcoded beta molecule was captured through template switching.

It was with a sample-barcoded 5' primer and a J-beta primer mix that a second PCR of roughly 7 to 12 cycles was run. Each CDR3 protein gets one entry after TCRdb re-called the 5' RACE reads with MiXCR. The repertoire holds 760,000 or so distinct CDR3 sequences, with 25% as singletons. General observations from the study: Age brought a roughly linear fall in TCR beta diversity measured per million T cells.

The germline V gene encodes CDR1 SGHVS and CDR2 FQNEAQ. V was pared by 2 bases and J by 2 bases, with 15 bases between. The length of the CDR3 is 16 residues. Notes on this clonotype: What it binds is not known.

This same sample was also part of a study on T cells of mothers and their children. That paper states: Mothers gave over 8 million TCR beta CDR3 reads each, and children 2.5 million to 3.5 million each. Related mother-child pairs showed slightly, non-significantly higher overlap than unrelated pairs.

The rearrangement links TRBV7-8 to TRBJ2-5, with D possibly being TRBD2 (6 bases). Input material: blood. The TCR comes from a boy under 18 in good health. Written as DNA, the CDR3 is TGTGCCAGCAGCTTATATTCGGGGGAGCGACAAGAGACCCAGTACTTC. This codes for CASSLYSGERQETQYF.